This T cell receptor beta chain emerged from a study of T cells in Graves' hyperthyroidism and ophthalmopathy. The TCR beta CDR3 regions underwent amplification using RNA transcripts as the source. The study used the HTBI primer set for a first-round RT-PCR of the TCR CDR3. MiXCR, run by TCRdb on the multiplex PCR reads, gives a single entry per CDR3 protein. The sample yields some 600,000 distinct CDR3 sequences, just over 45% seen once. The germline V and J ends were trimmed by 0 bases and 8 bases, with 16 bases remaining between them. Germline V gene sequence: CDR1 SNHLY, CDR2 FYNNEI. The CDR3 spans 16 residues.

Sequenced: peripheral blood or thyroid tissue (not recorded which). The chain carries TRBV2 and TRBJ1-4; no clear D. This sequence was found in a young woman with Graves' hyperthyroidism. The CDR3 reads CASSEALRGKGEKLFF. CDR3 bases: TGTGCCAGCAGTGAAGCGCTTCGGGGTAAAGGGGAAAAACTGTTTTTT.